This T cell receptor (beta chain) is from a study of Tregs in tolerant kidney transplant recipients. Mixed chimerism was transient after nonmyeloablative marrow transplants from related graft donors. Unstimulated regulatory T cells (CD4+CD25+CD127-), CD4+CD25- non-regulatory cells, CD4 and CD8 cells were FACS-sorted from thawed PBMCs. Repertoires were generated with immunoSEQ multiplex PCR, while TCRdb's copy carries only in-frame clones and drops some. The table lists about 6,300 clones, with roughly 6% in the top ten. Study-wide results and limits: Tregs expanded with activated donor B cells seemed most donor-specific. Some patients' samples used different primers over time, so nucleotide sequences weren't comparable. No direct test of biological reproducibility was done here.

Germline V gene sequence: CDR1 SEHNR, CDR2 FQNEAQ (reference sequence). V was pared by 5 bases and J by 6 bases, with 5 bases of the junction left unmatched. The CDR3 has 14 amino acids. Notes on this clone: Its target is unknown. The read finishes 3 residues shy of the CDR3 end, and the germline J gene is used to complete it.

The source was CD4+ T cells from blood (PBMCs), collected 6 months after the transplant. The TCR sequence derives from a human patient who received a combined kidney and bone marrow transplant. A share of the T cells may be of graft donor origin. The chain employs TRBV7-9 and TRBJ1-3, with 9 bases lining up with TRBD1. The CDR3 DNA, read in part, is TGTGCCAGCAGCCAGGGACAGGGAATAAACACC. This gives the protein CASSQGQGINT. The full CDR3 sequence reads CASSQGQGINTIYF.